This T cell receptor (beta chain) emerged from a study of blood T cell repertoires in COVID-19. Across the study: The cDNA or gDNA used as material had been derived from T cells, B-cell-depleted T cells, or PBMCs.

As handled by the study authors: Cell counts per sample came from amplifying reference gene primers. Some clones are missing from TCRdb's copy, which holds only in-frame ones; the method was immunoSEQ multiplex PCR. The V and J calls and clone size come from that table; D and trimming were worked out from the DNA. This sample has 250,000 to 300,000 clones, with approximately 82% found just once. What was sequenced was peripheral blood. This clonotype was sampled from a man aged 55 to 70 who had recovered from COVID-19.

In DNA, the CDR3 is TGCGCCAGCAGCTCACAGGGAATCCTGAACGAGCAGTACTTC. It codes for CASSSQGILNEQYF. The chain carries TRBV5-1 and TRBJ2-7, with D maybe TRBD1 (6 bases). V lost 3 bases, J lost 5 bases, and 15 bases lay in between. The CDR3 consists of 14 residues. Per the germline V gene, CDR1 is SGHRS and CDR2 is YFSETQ.